The clone carrying this T cell receptor (beta chain) is a singleton in its sample. This specimen belongs to a study of blood T cell repertoires in COVID-19. Study summary: The United States, Italy and Spain provided the acute and convalescent COVID-19 samples. PBMCs, B-cell-depleted T cells, or T cells were the source of the cDNA or gDNA that made up the material.

In germline, CDR1 is SGHAT, CDR2 FQNNGV. Deletions cut 5 bases from V and 1 base from J, with 15 bases between. The CDR3 is made up of 17 amino acids. The table came from immunoSEQ multiplex PCR; TCRdb's copy has only in-frame clones and leaves some out. The repertoire consists of about 140,000 clones, with about three quarters occurring once and the leading ten covering 4.5% to 5%. Sequencing used peripheral blood. This clonotype originated in a woman of 80 years or more with active or convalescent COVID-19. The chain joins TRBV11-2 to TRBJ1-6; perhaps TRBD1 as D (5 bases). CDR3 DNA: TGTGCCAGCAGCGTCAGGGAATTTGGTTCCTATAATTCACCCCTCCACTTT. As protein: CASSVREFGSYNSPLHF.